This passage covers 23 T cell receptor beta chains from one sample sequenced in a study of response to subunit inactivated influenza vaccine. TCRdb fed the RT-PCR reads into MiXCR, producing one record per CDR3 protein. In the table there are roughly 710,000 distinct CDR3 sequences, 14% of which are singletons. Sequencing used PBMCs from blood, obtained 14 days before vaccination. The receptors come from a man in his fifties or sixties who received an inactivated influenza vaccine.

The CDR3 loop reads CASSATRIKAAQYF. CDR3 in DNA: TGTGCCAGCAGCGCAACTAGAATAAAGGCTGCGCAGTATTTT. The chain couples TRBV7-8 to TRBJ2-3, with D perhaps TRBD2 (5 bases). The CDR3 covers 14 residues. V gave up 5 bases and J gave up 10 bases, with 19 bases separating them. The V gene's germline CDR1 is SGHVS and CDR2 FQNEAQ.

This clonotype appeared many times. This chain connects TRBV5-1 to TRBJ1-2; D is undetermined. The V gene lost 3 bases and the J gene lost 8 bases, with 14 bases spanning the gap. The germline V gene encodes CDR1 SGHRS and CDR2 YFSETQ. The CDR3 has 13 residues. CDR3 loop: CASSSENRFGYTF. As DNA, the CDR3 is TGCGCCAGCAGCTCTGAAAATCGGTTCGGCTACACCTTC.

This clonotype has more than one count but fewer than ten. The chain uses TRBV5-4 and TRBJ2-7; 9 bases align to TRBD1. The CDR3 is 15 amino acids. CDR1 is SGHNT, CDR2 YYREEE, per germline (reference sequence). The ends lost 5 bases at V and 2 bases at J; junction bases unmatched: 8. The CDR3 DNA sequence: TGTGCCAGCAGTAGTAGACAGGGGGGAGCCTACGAGCAGTACTTC. This codes for CASSSRQGGAYEQYF.

This clonotype was seen a few times. V usage is TRBV20-1 and J usage is TRBJ2-7; D unclear. CDR3 length equals 13 residues. Germline V gene sequence: CDR1 DFQATT, CDR2 SNEGSKA (reference sequence). The V end lost 0 bases, the J end lost 3 bases, and 9 bases lay between the germline ends. This CDR3 reads CSARDPVSYEQYF. The CDR3 coding sequence is TGCAGTGCTAGAGACCCAGTCAGCTACGAGCAGTACTTC.

The chain links TRBV2 to TRBJ1-4; 11 bases agree with TRBD1. This CDR3 region has 14 residues. The germline CDR1 and CDR2 sequences are SNHLY and FYNNEI. The V gene end was trimmed by 6 bases and the J gene end by 5 bases; junction bases not matched to a gene: 2. DNA of the CDR3: TGTGCCAGCAGGGACAGGGGGCAGAATGAAAAACTGTTTTTT. Residues: CASRDRGQNEKLFF.

The chain couples TRBV20-1 to TRBJ2-7; TRBD2 matches 8 bases. This CDR3 comprises 15 residues. Germline loops: CDR1 DFQATT, CDR2 SNEGSKA (reference sequence). V lost 0 bases, J lost 6 bases, and 10 bases stayed unmatched. DNA for the CDR3: TGCAGTGCTAGAGATCGAAGCGGGGGCCTCGGCGAGCAGTACTTC. It specifies CSARDRSGGLGEQYF.

The V and J genes are TRBV4-3 and TRBJ2-7; D not certain. This CDR3 region has 13 residues. The V and J ends lost 5 bases and 8 bases respectively, with 16 bases between them. The germline V gene has CDR1 LGHNA and CDR2 YSLEER. The CDR3 loop is CASSTRTSGQQYF. As DNA, the CDR3 is TGCGCCAGCAGCACCCGAACCTCAGGTCAGCAGTACTTC.

In this sample, this clonotype turned up many times. The chain uses TRBV2 and TRBJ2-1; D is possibly TRBD2 (5 bases). Trimming pared 3 bases from V and 3 bases from J, leaving 12 bases between. The germline V gene has CDR1 SNHLY and CDR2 FYNNEI. The CDR3 covers 15 residues. CDR3 nucleotides: TGTGCCAGCAGTGAGGAGGTTCCCCTCTACAATGAGCAGTTCTTC. Protein: CASSEEVPLYNEQFF.

This clonotype turned up a few times. The chain couples TRBV2 to TRBJ2-7; D call uncertain. Trimming pared 4 bases from V and 1 base from J, leaving 5 bases between. CDR1 and CDR2 from the germline V gene are SNHLY and FYNNEI. The CDR3 is 12 residues long. CDR3 nucleotide sequence: TGTGCCAGCAGTGGACTTTCCTACGAGCAGTACTTC. It translates to CASSGLSYEQYF. The variable domain in full, completed from reference TRBV2 and TRBJ2-7, reads EPEVTQTPSHQVTQMGQEVILRCVPISNHLYFYWYRQILGQKVEFLVSFYNNEISEKSEIFDDQFSVERPDGSNFTLKIRSTKLEDSAMYFCASSGLSYEQYFGPGTRLTVT.

The CDR3 protein is CASSPDSWGAYNEQFF. In DNA form, the CDR3 reads TGTGCCAGCAGCCCGGACAGCTGGGGAGCCTACAATGAGCAGTTCTTC. The chain carries TRBV12-3 or TRBV12-4 and TRBJ2-1, with D tentatively TRBD1 (6 bases). The germline V and J ends were trimmed by 6 bases and 2 bases, with 17 bases remaining between them. The CDR3 spans 16 residues.

This chain connects TRBV27 to TRBJ2-6; D unclear. Trimming shortened V by 0 bases and J by 0 bases, and 15 bases separated the two germline ends. The CDR3 has 19 amino acids. The germline V gene has CDR1 MNHEY and CDR2 SMNVEV (reference sequence). CDR3 region: CASSLSLPLGPSGANVLTF. Here the CDR3 DNA reads TGTGCCAGCAGTTTATCACTGCCGTTAGGGCCCTCTGGGGCCAACGTCCTGACTTTC.

The chain combines TRBV7-8 with TRBJ2-5; possible D gene TRBD1, 6 bases. The germline V and J ends were trimmed by 6 bases and 8 bases, with 19 bases remaining between them. There are 14 residues in the CDR3. Germline V gene lookup returns CDR1 SGHVS and CDR2 FQNEAQ. Written as DNA, the CDR3 is TGTGCCAGCAGTGAAGACAGGACCCCATCAACCCAGTACTTC. Its translation is CASSEDRTPSTQYF.

The chain joins TRBV2 to TRBJ2-3, with 9 bases aligning to TRBD1. Germline-derived CDR1 and CDR2 are SNHLY and FYNNEI. The CDR3 contains 16 residues. V trimming: 3 bases; J trimming: 3 bases; junction bases outside the gene matches: 7. The CDR3 sequence is CASSEDRGRATDTQYF. The CDR3 DNA sequence: TGTGCCAGCAGTGAGGACAGGGGCAGAGCTACAGATACGCAGTATTTT. Based on the CDR3 plus reference TRBV2 and TRBJ2-3, the full variable domain is EPEVTQTPSHQVTQMGQEVILRCVPISNHLYFYWYRQILGQKVEFLVSFYNNEISEKSEIFDDQFSVERPDGSNFTLKIRSTKLEDSAMYFCASSEDRGRATDTQYFGPGTRLTVL.

The gene calls are TRBV9 and TRBJ2-5; 8 nucleotides agree with TRBD2. The CDR3 runs 16 residues. V shed 0 bases, J shed 5 bases, and the junction held 9 bases outside the gene matches. The germline CDR1 and CDR2 sequences are SGDLS and YYNGEE. CDR3 sequence (DNA): TGTGCCAGCAGCGTAGAGGGCCGGGGGGGTCGTGAGACCCAGTACTTC. Translation: CASSVEGRGGRETQYF.

The V gene is TRBV7-9, the J gene TRBJ1-1; tentatively, D is TRBD1 (6 bases). There are 17 residues in the CDR3. Deletions cut 2 bases from V and 1 base from J, with 17 bases between. Germline CDR1 is SEHNR and CDR2 is FQNEAQ (reference sequence). The CDR3 nucleotides read TGTGCCAGCAGCTTATATGTTGGGGGCGAAGGGAACACTGAAGCTTTCTTT. Residues: CASSLYVGGEGNTEAFF.

CDR3 residues: CASTDPGLRSYEQYF. CDR3 in DNA: TGTGCCAGCACCGATCCGGGACTAAGGTCCTACGAGCAGTACTTC. V gene TRBV2 combines with J gene TRBJ2-7; 7 nucleotides line up with TRBD2. There are 15 residues in the CDR3. J lost 1 base, V lost 7 bases, and 10 bases had no gene match. Germline assignment: CDR1 SNHLY and CDR2 FYNNEI.

This clonotype has a count of ten or more. The chain combines TRBV7-2 with TRBJ2-1; D is undetermined. Germline V gene sequence: CDR1 SGHTA, CDR2 FQGNSA. The CDR3 is 15 amino acids. V lost 3 bases, J lost 6 bases, and 15 bases lay in between. The CDR3 loop reads CASSFAPTRSNEQFF. The CDR3 nucleotides are TGTGCCAGCAGCTTTGCTCCCACCCGCTCCAATGAGCAGTTCTTC.

The V gene is TRBV10-3, the J gene TRBJ1-1; a weak D match, TRBD1 (6 bases). V was clipped by 3 bases and J by 7 bases, with 9 bases between them. Per germline, CDR1 ENHRY and CDR2 SYGVKD. The CDR3 extends over 12 amino acids. DNA for the CDR3: TGTGCCATCAGTGATCGGGACATTGAAGCTTTCTTT. Its protein product is CAISDRDIEAFF.

This clonotype was observed a few times. The chain has TRBV28 and TRBJ1-6; TRBD1 agrees at 7 bases. The junction had 12 bases not matched to a gene; V was cut back by 5 bases and J by 14 bases. This CDR3 is 14 amino acids long. CDR1 and CDR2 (germline): MDHEN, SYDVKM. Here the CDR3 reads CASSPTGEARALHF. The CDR3 DNA sequence: TGTGCCAGCAGTCCCACAGGGGAAGCTCGAGCCCTCCACTTT.

V and J are TRBV10-1 and TRBJ2-7; tentative D call: TRBD2 (5 bases). This CDR3 has 15 amino acids. CDR1 and CDR2 (germline): WNHNN, SYGVQD (reference sequence). V was pared by 6 bases and J by 7 bases, with 22 bases between. The chain's CDR3 is CASSLRTRPTGEQYF. For the CDR3, the DNA is TGCGCCAGCAGCCTTAGGACCCGGCCAACGGGGGAGCAGTACTTC.

This clonotype occurred a few times. J is TRBJ2-7 and V is TRBV28; tentatively, D is TRBD2 (6 bases). V lost 4 bases to trimming and J lost 1 base, with 14 bases between them. The CDR3 length is 15 residues. Germline V CDR1 and CDR2: MDHEN, SYDVKM. CDR3 sequence: CASSWSGGASYEQYF. CDR3 nucleotides: TGTGCCAGCAGTTGGAGTGGCGGGGCATCCTACGAGCAGTACTTC.

This clonotype was picked up a small number of times. CDR3 nucleotides: TGCGCCAGCAGCCAAGGACACGGGGGCGGGTGGGAGGTGAACACTGAAGCTTTCTTT. Encoded protein: CASSQGHGGGWEVNTEAFF. The genes are TRBV4-3 and TRBJ1-1, with TRBD1 as a possible D gene (6 bases). Germline-derived CDR1 and CDR2 are LGHNA and YSLEER. With 1 base removed from V and 0 bases from J, the gap between germline ends came to 21 bases. The CDR3 covers 19 residues.

This clonotype was observed a handful of times. This chain uses TRBV29-1 with TRBJ2-7, with TRBD2 matching over 8 bases. V trimming: 5 bases; J trimming: 3 bases; junction bases outside the gene matches: 9. The length of the CDR3 is 14 residues. CDR1 and CDR2 (germline): SQVTM, ANQGSEA. The CDR3 region has the DNA TGCAGCGTTTTAAGCGGGAGCATGCACTACGAGCAGTACTTC. Residues: CSVLSGSMHYEQYF.